This T cell receptor (beta chain) derives from a study of regulatory T cells in long-lasting Graves disease (dated by TCRdb to 2020 to 2022). Context from the whole study: Patients with newly diagnosed Graves' disease had been on antithyroid drugs for under 3 months. Peripheral blood TCR sequencing and RNA sequencing compared persistent Graves' disease patients with newly diagnosed Graves' disease patients. The study took place in China and was registered as a clinical trial. TCR sequencing covered 13 persistent and 20 or so newly diagnosed Graves' disease patients, 33 samples in total. General conclusions and limits of the study: Compared with newly diagnosed patients, patients with persistent Graves' disease had lower TCR Shannon entropy and fewer highly expanded clones, which suggests clonal expansion. Persistent patients shared more public clonotypes among themselves (over 2,500) than newly diagnosed patients did (about 1,000). Preferential use of TRBV28, TRBJ1-2 and TRBJ2-5 was observed in persistent disease, whereas TRBV20-1 and TRBJ2-1 were favored in newly diagnosed disease. The small sample size was acknowledged by the authors as a limitation that may reduce accuracy. Sequencing and analysis were limited to the TCR beta chain. Because the primary lesion, thyroid tissue, could not be accessed, the study looked at peripheral blood alone.

Library method: multiplex PCR. Sequencing instrument: Illumina HiSeq 4000. CDR3 regions were amplified by Arm-PCR with iRepertoire HTBI primers to construct TCR beta libraries. PCR products were gel purified before sequencing. The authors processed their data as follows. Across samples, around 58 TRBV and 14 TRBJ segments were identified and used for gene usage analysis of CDR3 amino acid clonotypes. COPE and FqMerger were used to merge filtered high-quality paired reads into contigs. BLAST was used to align contigs to IMGT TRBV, TRBD and TRBJ reference genes, with CDR3 defined following IMGT. Highly expanded clones were defined as clonotypes with a frequency above 0.1%. Repertoire diversity was measured by Shannon entropy, and V-J evenness by the Gini coefficient. A clonotype found in more than one individual was treated as public. TCRdb reanalyzed the raw reads on its own, using fastp at Q25 for trimming and MiXCR for clone calling, and kept in-frame beta chains. Rows matching on CDR3 protein sequence are summarized as one entry with the most common DNA and genes. The V and J calls shown here were made by TCRdb, not taken from the authors' results. Here the sample has around 470,000 distinct CDR3 sequences; 14% occur a single time. The leading ten clones occupy approximately 17% of the sample.

V loses 3 bases of germline sequence and J loses 5 bases, and the interval between the two ends is 3 bases. The CDR1 and CDR2 encoded by the germline V gene are SGHRS and YFSETQ. From cysteine to phenylalanine, the CDR3 is 11 amino acids long. Only the CDR3 DNA stays, 33 bases, in frame from base 1. This clonotype was counted at least ten times. Its antigen is not yet known. No qualities accompany the bases; no much larger clone lies one base away. What this sample's time point label stands for: newly diagnosed GD, antithyroid drugs for less than 3 months. For both TCR sequencing and RNA sequencing, RNA was extracted from PBMCs using TRIzol. The diagnosis of Graves' disease was made according to American Thyroid Association guidelines. The patients came from an endocrinology department in Xi'an, China. Each patient gave 8.5 to 9.5 milliliters of peripheral blood, collected in an EDTA anticoagulant tube. Ficoll Paque Plus density gradient separation was used to isolate PBMCs, and no further T cell sorting was performed. RNA quality was checked with an Agilent 2100 Bioanalyzer and agarose gel, and concentration with a NanoDrop 2000.

Separately, the same data were catalogued under a study of T cells in Graves' hyperthyroidism and ophthalmopathy. The second study reports: Stable Graves' hyperthyroidism was defined as no progression to ophthalmopathy during 18 months of follow-up. Hyperthyroidism patients were newly diagnosed, with disease duration under 2 months, and aged 18 to 65 years. Patients with uncontrolled infections, other autoimmune diseases, pregnancy or lactation were excluded. Clinical symptoms, serum thyroxine and TRAb, thyroid ultrasound, and orbital computed tomography formed the basis for the diagnoses. A first-round RT-PCR of the TCR CDR3 used the HTBI primer set with the Qiagen OneStep RT-PCR kit. Most expanded thyroid clonotypes (frequency above 0.001) were also detected in blood, a finding suggesting that blood repertoires may reflect thyroid immune responses. A model built on a 13 V-J signature distinguished ophthalmopathy from stable hyperthyroidism, reaching 85% to 90% sensitivity and about 81% specificity in cross-validation and 80%/75% in testing. In validation, progression to ophthalmopathy was predicted by the model with approximately 67% sensitivity and around 75% specificity, a median of approximately 6.5 months before onset. TCR V-J signatures able to tell the groups apart were searched for in a discovery cohort of 95 or so patients, of whom around 43 had Graves' ophthalmopathy and about 55 had stable Graves' hyperthyroidism. Prospective prediction of ophthalmopathy was tested in an independent validation cohort of under 20 hyperthyroidism patients and some 17 patients who later progressed to ophthalmopathy. The roughly 94 discovery patients were randomly split 7:3 into training and test sets. Thyroid tissue and blood T-cell repertoires from roughly six Graves' hyperthyroidism patients were also compared in the study. Following sampling, methimazole starting at 30 mg daily was given to hyperthyroidism patients, and high-dose intravenous methylprednisolone was given to ophthalmopathy patients. The libraries were constructed in a second round of multiplex PCR and then size-selected and purified. Libraries were sequenced paired-end with 100 bp reads on an Illumina HiSeq2000. SOAPnuke was used to process the raw data, throwing out any read that contained adapters or uncalled bases, had a mean Phred below 15, or lacked an exact constant-primer or identifier match. COPE v1.2.5 was used to merge high-quality paired reads, and clonotypes were defined as unique nucleotide sequences. MiTCR v1.1 was used to align the clonotypes against IMGT TRBV, TRBD and TRBJ reference segments. Only V-J combinations with frequency above 0.0001, covering approximately 99% of repertoires, were analysed. The TCS score was defined as the ratio of F50 (clonal expansion) to E x V (chaos), calculated using BLOSUM62-based TCRdist between CDR3 peptides within each V-J. Welch's t-statistics and random forest reduced 450 to 600 V-J features to 13, which were used in a naive Bayes classifier (R e1071). No statistical method was used to set the sample size in advance, and investigators knew the group allocation. According to the paper, TCR Vbeta CDR3 sequencing was carried out on about 140 peripheral blood samples, which came from 40 to 45 ophthalmopathy, 75 to 80 hyperthyroidism and roughly 17 progressor patients.

This clonotype was sampled from a woman aged 45-65 years with Graves disease. Donor details come from another sample of the same person, matched by shared clones. The source material was peripheral blood mononuclear cells (PBMCs), sampled at new diagnosis, from a patient treated with antithyroid drugs. In this chain, TRBV5-1 is recombined with TRBJ2-1; the D gene remains uncertain. The CDR3 is CASSWNNEQFF. The DNA sequence is as follows: TGCGCCAGCAGCTGGAACAATGAGCAGTTCTTC.